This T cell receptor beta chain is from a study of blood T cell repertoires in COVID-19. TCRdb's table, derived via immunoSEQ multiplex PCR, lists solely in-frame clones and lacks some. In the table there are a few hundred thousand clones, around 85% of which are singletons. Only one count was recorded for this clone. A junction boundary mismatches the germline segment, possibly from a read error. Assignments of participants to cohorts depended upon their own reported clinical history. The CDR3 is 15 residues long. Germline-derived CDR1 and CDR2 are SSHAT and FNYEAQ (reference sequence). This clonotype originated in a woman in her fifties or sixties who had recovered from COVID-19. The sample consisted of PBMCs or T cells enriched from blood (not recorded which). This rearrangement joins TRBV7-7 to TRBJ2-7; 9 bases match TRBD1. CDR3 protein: CASSYGQGSSYEQYF. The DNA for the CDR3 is TGTGCTAGCAGCTACGGACAGGGGAGCTCCTACGAGCAGTACTTC.